This TCR beta chain was obtained from a study of blood T cells in healthy people across ages (dated by TCRdb to between 2015 and 2017). Notes on the research overall: In model experiments, template switching captured roughly one uniquely barcoded TCR beta cDNA molecule for every two T cells. The donors were divided into four age groups: young (average approximately 17 years), middle-aged (about 40), aged (about 56) and long-lived (more than 75). To avoid experimental bias, donors of different ages were randomly spread across the sequencing lanes. Two additional independent replicas of 1 million unique cDNA reads from the same blood draw were analyzed for two donors (one aged 18 to 30 and one aged 80 or older). Using deep sequencing normalized with unique cDNA molecular identifiers, the study measured how TCR beta repertoire diversity changes with age. What the authors observed across the whole study: The long-lived group showed more naive CD4+ T cells, fewer expanded clones and increased TCR diversity than the aged group, suggesting age selection. Because the CMV infection status of the donors was unknown, age-related changes in expanded clonotypes may potentially have been confounded. Total diversity estimates from one million sequenced T cells were considered lower bounds and underestimates. Observed TCR beta diversity per million T cells fell roughly linearly with age, and a significant reduction was already apparent by age roughly 41. Since profiling was done on bulk unsorted PBMCs, naive and antigen-experienced compartments could not be conclusively compared. The percentage of naive T cells measured by flow cytometry correlated strongly with observed TCR beta diversity.

CDR1 SGDLS and CDR2 YYNGEE are derived from the germline V gene. The CDR3 starts with the cysteine, ends with the phenylalanine, and has 15 residues. CDR3 DNA only is kept here, 45 bases in frame from base 1. V is cut back by 1 base and J by 4 bases, with 4 bases in the junction unmatched. Donors were 39 systemically healthy Caucasian individuals from Russia aged roughly 6 to 95 years. Roughly 11 milliliters of peripheral blood were drawn from each donor into EDTA-treated Vacutainer tubes. Ficoll-Paque density-gradient centrifugation was used to isolate PBMCs, with at least 7 million obtained per sample. Total RNA was extracted from PBMCs with Trizol reagent, with at least 6 micrograms obtained per sample. For every donor, flow cytometry on a PBMC aliquot measured the percentage of naive CD45RAhigh/CD27high T cells. Library generation was performed with 5' RACE. The sequencer listed for this sample is Illumina HiSeq 2500. The second PCR ran for about 6 to 12 cycles and used a J-beta primer mix along with a sample-barcoded 5' primer. A unique molecular identifier was introduced onto each TCR beta cDNA molecule by a template-switch 5' adaptor carrying 12 random nucleotides. Each sample yielded at least 2.5 million CDR3-containing paired-end reads. First-strand cDNA synthesis was performed from all RNA using the Mint cDNA synthesis kit, with priming by a TRBC-specific oligonucleotide. After uracil-DNA glycosylase treatment, a first 18-cycle PCR used universal primers M1SS and BC2_uni_R on all cDNA. Under the source paper's analysis protocol: Normalization of each sample was performed by random selection of 1 million high-quality reads, each carrying a distinct molecular identifier. Reads with shared molecular identifiers were discarded instead of being binned into consensus sequences. MiTCR, with a Q25 quality threshold and the strictest error-elimination algorithm, was used for CDR3 identification, clonotype clustering and error correction. A nonparametric unseen species model with Euler transformation was used to estimate lower-bound total TCR beta diversity. TCRdb trimmed public reads at Q25 via fastp, called clones via MiXCR and kept in-frame beta chains. Rows with one shared CDR3 protein collapse into an entry with the most common genes and DNA. The V and J calls were determined by TCRdb, not by the authors. This sample gives nearly 1 million distinct CDR3 sequences in total; just over 50% of them show up just once. The ten largest clones capture around 21% of the sample.

About this clonotype itself: Its antigen specificity is not known. No per-base quality is available; no much larger clone lies one base away.

The material sequenced was blood. The source is a woman between 55 and 75 years old in good health. The rearrangement joined TRBV9 to TRBJ2-5; TRBD2 matches 10 bases in the middle. Here is the DNA: TGTGCCAGCAGCGTACTAGCGGGAGTGCGAGAGACCCAGTACTTC. Translated, it reads CASSVLAGVRETQYF.